The 28 T cell receptor beta chains below all came from one sample that was sequenced in a study of cytomegalovirus exposure and HLA in healthy donors. Data came from immunoSEQ multiplex PCR; TCRdb stores just in-frame clones and leaves some out. Among 150,000 to 180,000 clones listed, 70% to 90% were seen once. The sequenced sample was PBMCs. These receptors came from a human donor in good health.

The chain has TRBV29-1 and TRBJ2-1, with TRBD2 identical over 13 bases. The V segment lost 5 bases and the J segment 9 bases; nucleotides outside the gene matches: 10. The CDR3 has 15 residues. CDR1 is SQVTM and CDR2 is ANQGSEA in the germline V gene. CDR3 residues: CSVRRGLAGVGEQFF. The CDR3 nucleotides read TGCAGCGTTCGTCGAGGACTAGCGGGAGTTGGTGAGCAGTTCTTC.

The chain couples TRBV19 to TRBJ2-1; tentative D call: TRBD1 (6 bases). The CDR3 runs 13 residues. Trimming left V 3 bases short and J 7 bases short, with 10 bases between. Germline V gene sequence: CDR1 LNHDA, CDR2 SQIVND (reference sequence). As DNA, the CDR3 is TGTGCCAGTAGTATTCAGGGGTGGAATGAGCAGTTCTTC. Its protein is CASSIQGWNEQFF.

In DNA, the CDR3 is TGTGCCAGCAGCCCCGGACAGACTAATAATTCACCCCTCCACTTT. As protein: CASSPGQTNNSPLHF. The chain carries TRBV5-6 and TRBJ1-6, with D tentatively TRBD1 (6 bases). Germline V gene data show CDR1 as SGHDT and CDR2 as YYEEEE. V gave up 4 bases and J gave up 5 bases, with 13 bases separating them. The CDR3 covers 15 residues. Looking up the rest from reference TRBV5-6 and TRBJ1-6 gives the full variable domain: DAGVTQSPTHLIKTRGQQVTLRCSPKSGHDTVSWYQQALGQGPQFIFQYYEEEERQRGNFPDRFSGHQFPNYSSELNVNALLLGDSALYLCASSPGQTNNSPLHFGNGTRLTVT.

The V call is TRBV4-1, the J call TRBJ2-1, with 9 bases fitting TRBD2. V was clipped by 6 bases and J by 3 bases; unmatched bases: 3. The germline gives CDR1 MGHRA, CDR2 YSYEKL. The CDR3 totals 14 residues. The CDR3 DNA sequence: TGCGCCAGCAGTCCTAGCGGGGTCTACAATGAGCAGTTCTTC. Amino acid sequence: CASSPSGVYNEQFF.

The rearrangement uses TRBV28 and TRBJ2-2; 7 bases map to TRBD1. Per the germline V gene, CDR1 is MDHEN and CDR2 is SYDVKM. The CDR3 consists of 12 residues. The V segment lost 6 bases and the J segment 6 bases; nucleotides outside the gene matches: 1. CDR3 in DNA: TGTGCCAGCAGAAGGGGGCCCGGGGAGCTGTTTTTT. Residues: CASRRGPGELFF.

V and J are TRBV27 and TRBJ2-2; 9 bases match TRBD2. Germline trimming cut 6 bases from V and 6 bases from J; bases unmatched to any gene: 5. The CDR3 runs 14 residues. Germline V gives CDR1 MNHEY, CDR2 SMNVEV (reference sequence). The CDR3 DNA sequence: TGTGCCAGCAGGCGGGGGGGCCAGGCCGGGGAGCTGTTTTTT. Encoded protein: CASRRGGQAGELFF.

The chain has TRBV10-3 and TRBJ1-1; the match to TRBD1 covers 7 bases. The length of the CDR3 is 16 residues. Trimming cost V 4 bases and J 4 bases; bases outside gene matches: 12. The germline V gene encodes CDR1 ENHRY and CDR2 SYGVKD. CDR3 amino acids: CAISARETGVVTEAFF. DNA of the CDR3: TGTGCCATCAGTGCACGGGAAACAGGGGTGGTCACTGAAGCTTTCTTT.

The chain couples TRBV5-4 to TRBJ2-4; TRBD2 is a possible D gene (6 bases). V gave up 0 bases and J gave up 0 bases, with 16 bases separating them. The germline gives CDR1 SGHNT, CDR2 YYREEE (reference sequence). The CDR3 runs to 18 residues. Here the CDR3 reads CASSLGSRGGIAKNIQYF. The CDR3 bases are TGTGCCAGCAGCTTGGGATCCCGGGGCGGGATAGCCAAAAACATTCAGTACTTC.

V usage is TRBV7-2 and J usage is TRBJ1-5; TRBD1 aligns across 7 bases. The CDR3 covers 15 residues. The junction had 7 bases not matched to a gene; V was cut back by 5 bases and J by 3 bases. Germline CDR1 reads SGHTA; CDR2 reads FQGNSA. The CDR3 bases are TGTGCCAGCAGCCCGGGGACAGTATCCAATCAGCCCCAGCATTTT. This sequence encodes CASSPGTVSNQPQHF.

V gene TRBV15 combines with J gene TRBJ1-2; D unclear. CDR1 and CDR2 (germline): LNHNV, YYDKDF (reference sequence). V dropped 5 bases and J dropped 0 bases, with 16 bases sitting between them. CDR3 length: 16 amino acids. The CDR3 coding sequence is TGTGCCACCAGCCCCGAAGTCGTTGCAGCTAACTATGGCTACACCTTC. Translating gives CATSPEVVAANYGYTF.

The chain employs TRBV6-5 and TRBJ2-1; a possible D gene is TRBD2 (7 bases). CDR1 is MNHEY and CDR2 is SVGAGI in the germline V gene. Trimming left V 2 bases short and J 0 bases short, with 11 bases between. The CDR3 extends over 16 amino acids. In DNA form, the CDR3 reads TGTGCCAGCAGTTACGAGGGGGGGAGCTCCTACAATGAGCAGTTCTTC. This gives the protein CASSYEGGSSYNEQFF.

This rearrangement joins TRBV7-2 to TRBJ2-3, with 9 nucleotides matching TRBD2. The CDR3 runs 16 residues. With V trimmed by 3 bases and J by 2 bases, 6 bases remained unmatched. Per germline, CDR1 SGHTA and CDR2 FQGNSA. CDR3 bases: TGTGCCAGCAGCTTGGGACTAGCAGACCTCACAGATACGCAGTATTTT. This sequence encodes CASSLGLADLTDTQYF.

V and J are TRBV5-1 and TRBJ2-5, with a weak D call TRBD2 (7 bases). Germline V gene data show CDR1 as SGHRS and CDR2 as YFSETQ. The ends were cut back, 7 bases at V and 3 bases at J, with 16 bases in the middle. CDR3 size: 14 residues. This CDR3 is CASSGGQGEETQYF. The CDR3 DNA reads TGCGCCAGCTCCGGGGGGCAGGGAGAAGAGACCCAGTACTTC. The whole variable domain, remainder taken from reference TRBV5-1 and TRBJ2-5, is KAGVTQTPRYLIKTRGQQVTLSCSPISGHRSVSWYQQTPGQGLQFLFEYFSETQRNKGNFPGRFSGRQFSNSRSEMNVSTLELGDSALYLCASSGGQGEETQYFGPGTRLLVL.

The V and J genes are TRBV15 and TRBJ2-7; D may be TRBD1 (5 bases). CDR3 length: 18 amino acids. Per germline, CDR1 LNHNV and CDR2 YYDKDF (reference sequence). The V end lost 0 bases, the J end lost 7 bases, and 25 bases lay between the germline ends. The CDR3 bases are TGTGCCACCAGCAGAGATTACAAAAGGGGATCACTCTTCGAGGAGCAGTACTTC. It specifies CATSRDYKRGSLFEEQYF.

As DNA, the CDR3 is TGTGCCATCAGCCCCGGAGAAGGCGAAAAACTGTTTTTT. The encoded protein is CAISPGEGEKLFF. This rearrangement joins TRBV10-3 to TRBJ1-4; the D is unclear. V lost 6 bases and J 8 bases, leaving 13 bases between the germline ends. This CDR3 is built from 13 residues. Germline V gene lookup returns CDR1 ENHRY and CDR2 SYGVKD.

V is TRBV15 and J is TRBJ1-4, with 11 bases fitting TRBD1. This CDR3 comprises 15 residues. The V gene end was trimmed by 1 base and the J gene end by 6 bases; junction bases not matched to a gene: 1. The V gene's germline CDR1 is LNHNV and CDR2 YYDKDF (reference sequence). The CDR3 reads CATSRGTGGYEKLFF. The CDR3 region has the DNA TGTGCCACCAGCAGAGGGACAGGGGGCTATGAAAAACTGTTTTTT.

This clone was found once. CDR3 amino acids: CASSLASTGNTIYF. In DNA, the CDR3 is TGTGCCAGCTCACTAGCATCAACTGGAAACACCATATATTTT. The V call is TRBV18, the J call TRBJ1-3; D unclear. The germline V gene encodes CDR1 KGHSH and CDR2 LQKENI. V lost 4 bases to trimming and J lost 2 bases, with 9 bases between them. The CDR3 is 14 residues long.

The chain carries TRBV29-1 and TRBJ2-1, with 7 bases lining up with TRBD1. From germline, CDR1 is SQVTM and CDR2 ANQGSEA. The junction had 7 bases not matched to a gene; V was cut back by 4 bases and J by 1 base. The CDR3 loop spans 15 amino acids. CDR3 loop: CSVGGLTGSYNEQFF. Here the CDR3 DNA reads TGCAGCGTTGGGGGGTTGACAGGGTCCTACAATGAGCAGTTCTTC.

This rearrangement joins TRBV18 to TRBJ1-1; 7 nucleotides align to TRBD1. Germline V lookup: CDR1 KGHSH, CDR2 LQKENI. The CDR3 is 15 amino acids. With 3 bases clipped from V and 2 bases from J, the junction kept 6 bases outside the gene matches. CDR3 in amino acids: CASSPPGGKNTEAFF. In nucleotides, the CDR3 is TGTGCCAGCTCACCTCCAGGGGGAAAAAACACTGAAGCTTTCTTT.

V usage is TRBV7-9 and J usage is TRBJ1-1, with TRBD1 matching over 7 bases. With 4 bases clipped from V and 2 bases from J, the junction kept 10 bases outside the gene matches. Germline V gene sequence: CDR1 SEHNR, CDR2 FQNEAQ (reference sequence). CDR3 length: 16 residues. The DNA for the CDR3 is TGTGCCAGCAGCTCCCGACAGGGAAGCATTAACACTGAAGCTTTCTTT. Amino acid sequence: CASSSRQGSINTEAFF.

The CDR3 reads CASSLAVRLDDRTDTQYF. The CDR3 DNA sequence: TGTGCCAGCAGCTTAGCAGTCCGACTGGATGATCGCACAGATACGCAGTATTTT. This rearrangement joins TRBV7-8 to TRBJ2-3; D unresolved. Germline CDR1 SGHVS, CDR2 FQNEAQ. V dropped 0 bases and J dropped 1 base, with 17 bases sitting between them. The CDR3 is 18 amino acids.

This clone has a handful of counts. Relative to the germline gene, one junction end is altered; a read error may explain this. The rearrangement links TRBV7-7 to TRBJ1-2, with no clear D. The CDR3 is made up of 15 amino acids. Germline V lookup: CDR1 SSHAT, CDR2 FNYEAQ (reference sequence). In DNA form, the CDR3 reads TGTGCTAGCAGCTTAGTCGGAGGGCCCAAGTGGGGCTACACCTTC. It codes for CASSLVGGPKWGYTF.

The chain recombines TRBV11-2 with TRBJ1-1; D not resolved. Germline CDR1 and CDR2: SGHAT and FQNNGV. The CDR3 consists of 16 residues. Trimming removed 5 bases at V and 6 bases at J, with 22 bases between. CDR3 protein: CASSRIASASSSEAFF. CDR3 bases: TGTGCCAGCAGCAGAATTGCCAGCGCCTCTTCTTCTGAAGCTTTCTTT.

This clone was recorded only once. This chain connects TRBV7-9 to TRBJ2-7; the D gene is possibly TRBD1 (5 bases). Trimming removed 4 bases from V and 3 bases from J, with 16 bases in between. Looked up from germline, CDR1 is SEHNR and CDR2 is FQNEAQ (reference sequence). This CDR3 region has 15 residues. CDR3 sequence (DNA): TGTGCCAGCAGCTCAGGGTCCTTCTTCCGCTACGAGCAGTACTTC. Its translation: CASSSGSFFRYEQYF.

This clone was observed a handful of times. The rearrangement joins TRBV7-2 to TRBJ1-2; D possibly corresponds to TRBD1 (5 bases). The germline V gene encodes CDR1 SGHTA and CDR2 FQGNSA. The germline V and J ends were trimmed by 1 base and 4 bases, with 16 bases remaining between them. The CDR3 runs 16 residues. The DNA for the CDR3 is TGTGCCAGCAGCTTAGAAGGGCCCGGGGGGAGCTATGGCTACACCTTC. It is translated as CASSLEGPGGSYGYTF.

V is TRBV28 and J is TRBJ1-1; unclear D gene. Trimming stripped 6 bases from V and 0 bases from J, with 14 bases between. Germline assignment: CDR1 MDHEN and CDR2 SYDVKM. The CDR3 has 15 residues. The CDR3 here is CASSPTGLMNTEAFF. The DNA of the CDR3 is TGTGCCAGCAGCCCCACGGGGTTAATGAACACTGAAGCTTTCTTT.

The chain is built from TRBV6-5 and TRBJ1-3; possible D gene TRBD1, 5 bases. Germline CDR1 reads MNHEY; CDR2 reads SVGAGI. CDR3 length equals 14 residues. V lost 2 bases, J lost 8 bases, and 13 bases lay in between. The CDR3 spells CASSYDRARDTIYF. As DNA, the CDR3 is TGTGCCAGCAGTTACGATCGGGCCAGGGACACCATATATTTT.

This clone was detected only once. This sequence joins TRBV18 and TRBJ1-5; 9 nucleotides line up with TRBD1. The V and J ends lost 3 bases and 6 bases, in that order; junction bases with no gene match: 9. The germline V gene has CDR1 KGHSH and CDR2 LQKENI. CDR3 length: 16 residues. The CDR3 coding sequence is TGTGCCAGCTCACCTGGAGGGGACAGGGAAGGTCAGCCCCAGCATTTT. Translated: CASSPGGDREGQPQHF.